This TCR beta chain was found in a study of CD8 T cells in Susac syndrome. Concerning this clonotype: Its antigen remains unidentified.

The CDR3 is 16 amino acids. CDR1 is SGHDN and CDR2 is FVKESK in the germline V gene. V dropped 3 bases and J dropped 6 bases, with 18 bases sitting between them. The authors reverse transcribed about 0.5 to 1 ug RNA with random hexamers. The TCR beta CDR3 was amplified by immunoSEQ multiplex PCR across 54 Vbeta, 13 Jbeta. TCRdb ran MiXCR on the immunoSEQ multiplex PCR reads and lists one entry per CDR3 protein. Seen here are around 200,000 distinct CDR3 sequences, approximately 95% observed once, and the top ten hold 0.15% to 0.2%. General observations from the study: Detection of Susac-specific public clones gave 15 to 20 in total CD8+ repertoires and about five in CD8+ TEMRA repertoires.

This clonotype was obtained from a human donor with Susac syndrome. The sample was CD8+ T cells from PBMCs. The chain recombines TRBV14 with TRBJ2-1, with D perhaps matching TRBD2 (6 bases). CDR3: CASSHLSGTQLNEQFF. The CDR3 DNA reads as TGTGCCAGCAGCCACCTATCCGGGACTCAACTCAATGAGCAGTTCTTC.